This T cell receptor beta chain was identified during a study of siplizumab effects on memory and regulatory T cells. Overall study findings and caveats: Unstimulated subset assignment was obtained for only a minor fraction of alloreactive clones. The authors could not assign a naive or memory phenotype to roughly 80-95% of proliferating CD4+ or CD8+ clones.

Of note for this clone: What it binds is unknown.

The CDR3 sequence is 15 residues long. Looked up from germline, CDR1 is SGHRS and CDR2 is YFSETQ. V was shortened by 4 bases and J by 1 base, with 12 bases between the two germline ends. Cells that made up the mixed lymphocyte reaction were cocultured at 37°C for about six days. The table came from immunoSEQ multiplex PCR; TCRdb's copy has only in-frame clones and leaves some out. Counted here are 9,000 to 10,000 clones, roughly two fifths occurring once; the ten biggest clones make up about 9.4%. Sequenced material: CFSE-low (dividing) CD4+ T cells sorted from an allogeneic mixed lymphocyte reaction. The rearrangement links TRBV5-1 to TRBJ2-1; D gene ambiguous. The sequence derives from a human donor in good health; the cells came from an allogeneic mixed lymphocyte reaction. Here the CDR3 reads CASSPGSVSYNEQFF. In DNA form, the CDR3 reads TGCGCCAGCAGCCCCGGCAGCGTTTCCTACAATGAGCAGTTCTTC.